This T cell receptor beta chain was observed in a study of blood T cells in healthy people across ages. A second PCR, run for roughly 6 to 11 cycles, used a sample-barcoded 5' primer plus a J-beta primer mix. TCRdb ran MiXCR on the 5' RACE reads and lists one entry per CDR3 protein. The data show 750,000 to 950,000 distinct CDR3 sequences, around a quarter seen once. CDR3 length: 16 residues. V gave up 6 bases and J gave up 0 bases, with 15 bases separating them. The germline V gene encodes CDR1 MNHEY and CDR2 SMNVEV (reference sequence). This sample was also put to use in a study of T cells of mothers and their children.

The rearrangement links TRBV27 to TRBJ2-1, with D hard to call. The sequence derives from a boy aged 10-17 years in good health. Sequenced sample: blood. The CDR3 coding sequence is TGTGCCAGCAGCCCCGCTCGGACGGGCTCCTACAATGAGCAGTTCTTC. Protein: CASSPARTGSYNEQFF.